The sequence of this TCR beta chain was determined in a study of T cell changes during pregnancy in multiple sclerosis. Germline assignment: CDR1 ENHRY and CDR2 SYGVKD. The V gene end was trimmed by 6 bases and the J gene end by 5 bases; junction bases not matched to a gene: 1. CDR3 length: 13 amino acids. Data came from immunoSEQ multiplex PCR; TCRdb stores just in-frame clones and leaves some out. The sample contains 30,000 to 45,000 clones, around 94% of which appear only once. The sequencing sample was made of PBMCs (not recorded whether the cells were cultured). The chain joins TRBV10-3 to TRBJ2-7; 13 nucleotides agree with TRBD2. The receptor was derived from a female donor with multiple sclerosis, enrolled in a pregnancy study. The CDR3 sequence is CAIRGLAGNEQYF. CDR3 coding DNA: TGTGCCATCAGGGGACTAGCGGGAAACGAGCAGTACTTC.